This T cell receptor (beta chain) was found in a study of T cell responses to AZD1222 COVID-19 vaccine. As concerns this clone: The antigen remains undetermined.

This CDR3 has 15 residues. Losses at the gene ends were 5 bases for V and 8 bases for J; bases not matched to a gene: 9. Per germline, CDR1 SEHNR and CDR2 FQNEAQ (reference sequence). The method was immunoSEQ multiplex PCR; TCRdb's version includes in-frame clones alone and lacks a portion of them. The table lists about 170,000 clones, roughly 85% of them singletons. Samples with a second dose at about 4 or about 12 weeks were pooled together. Overall study results and limits: Spike-specific TCR breadth and depth both grew after two AZD1222 doses.

The genes are TRBV7-9 and TRBJ2-3; 11 bases map to TRBD2. The sequence was collected from an adult who received the AZD1222 COVID-19 vaccine. The input for sequencing was peripheral blood, taken 28 days after the second AZD1222 dose. The CDR3 sequence: CASSLGSSGRGTQYF. Here the CDR3 DNA reads TGTGCCAGCAGCCTAGGGAGTAGCGGGAGGGGTACGCAGTATTTT. Full variable domain (remainder filled in from reference TRBV7-9 and TRBJ2-3): DTGVSQNPRHKITKRGQNVTFRCDPISEHNRLYWYRQTLGQGPEFLTYFQNEAQLEKSRLLSDRFSAERPKGSFSTLEIQRTEQGDSAMYLCASSLGSSGRGTQYFGPGTRLTVL.